These 10 T cell receptor beta chains share one sample of origin, sequenced in a study of Tregs in tolerant kidney transplant recipients. Produced via immunoSEQ multiplex PCR; TCRdb's table is partial and in-frame only. The table lists approximately 52,000 clones, with roughly 0.85% in the top ten. The starting material was CD4+ T cells from blood, obtained before the transplant. These receptors originate from a human donor who received a combined kidney and bone marrow transplant.

To note about this clone: Read data end 3 residues before the CDR3 end; the end is taken from the germline J gene. The chain employs TRBV20-1 and TRBJ2-1, with D possibly being TRBD1 (5 bases). Germline V CDR1 and CDR2: DFQATT, SNEGSKA (reference sequence). V was cut by 0 bases and J by 9 bases, with 6 bases left in between. There are 11 residues in the CDR3. CDR3 DNA, as far as it was read: TGCAGTGCTAGAGAAGGGGCTGAG. Its translation: CSAREGAE. The entire CDR3 protein reads CSAREGAEQFF.

Turning to this clone: The read ends 3 residues shy of where the CDR3 ends; the end is completed using the germline J gene. This chain uses TRBV19 with TRBJ2-7; 7 nucleotides agree with TRBD1. CDR1 is LNHDA and CDR2 is SQIVND in the germline V gene (reference sequence). CDR3 length: 14 amino acids. V was pared by 4 bases and J by 1 base, with 4 bases of the junction left unmatched. The CDR3 spells CASSSQGDSYEQYF. The DNA read from the CDR3 is TGTGCCAGTAGTAGTCAGGGGGATTCCTACGAG.

A remark on this clone: The CDR3 goes on 3 residues after the read ends, and that part is filled in from the germline J gene. The J gene is TRBJ2-3, the V gene TRBV2; D is possibly TRBD2 (5 bases). The germline V gene encodes CDR1 SNHLY and CDR2 FYNNEI. This CDR3 comprises 14 residues. Trimming removed 6 bases from V and 0 bases from J, with 10 bases in between. The DNA read from the CDR3 is TGTGCCAGCAGCCTACTAGAAAGCACAGATACG. It yields the protein CASSLLESTDT. In full, the CDR3 reads CASSLLESTDTQYF.

Concerning this clone itself: The DNA ends 3 residues before the CDR3 does, and the rest of the CDR3 is filled in from the germline J gene. The chain has TRBV5-1 and TRBJ1-4; D is unclear. This CDR3 contains 15 residues. V shed 4 bases and J shed 8 bases, with 18 bases lying between them. The germline CDR1 and CDR2 sequences are SGHRS and YFSETQ. CDR3 DNA, as far as it was read: TGCGCCAGCAGCCCGCGCGGTCTGAGAGTCGAAAAA. It specifies CASSPRGLRVEK. The CDR3 in full is CASSPRGLRVEKLFF.

Points on this clone: Read sequence stops 3 residues before the CDR3 end, and the germline J gene provides the missing end. This chain links TRBV20-1 with TRBJ2-5; 7 positions match TRBD2. The V and J ends lost 3 bases and 1 base, in that order; junction bases with no gene match: 2. Germline CDR1 DFQATT, CDR2 SNEGSKA (reference sequence). The CDR3 has 13 residues. The part of the CDR3 DNA that was read is TGCAGTGCTAGGACTAGCCTCCAAGAGACC. It is translated as CSARTSLQET. The full CDR3 sequence reads CSARTSLQETQYF.

Turning to this clone: The read stops 3 residues short of the end of the CDR3; the missing end is completed from the germline J gene. The gene calls are TRBV6-2 or TRBV6-3 and TRBJ2-2; TRBD2 agrees at 10 bases. V lost 5 bases, J lost 1 base, and 1 base stayed unmatched. This CDR3 has 15 amino acids. Germline CDR1 and CDR2: MNHEY and SVGEGT. The DNA read from the CDR3 is TGTGCCAGCAGTATAGCGGGAGGGAACACCGGGGAG. This gives the protein CASSIAGGNTGE. In full, the CDR3 is CASSIAGGNTGELFF.

To note about this clone: Read coverage stops 3 residues before the CDR3 terminus; the germline J gene supplies the remainder. This chain links TRBV20-1 with TRBJ2-7, with TRBD1 matching over 9 bases. The ends lost 0 bases at V and 5 bases at J; junction bases unmatched: 8. Germline lookup yields CDR1 DFQATT and CDR2 SNEGSKA (reference sequence). The CDR3 loop spans 15 amino acids. CDR3 bases read: TGCAGTGCTAGAGACCTGACAGGGGGGTACCACGAG. Translated: CSARDLTGGYHE. In full, the CDR3 is CSARDLTGGYHEQYF.

Of note for this clone: Coverage ceases 3 residues before the CDR3 finishes, and the germline J gene fills in the end. The chain couples TRBV2 to TRBJ1-4; 11 bases fit TRBD1. The CDR3 loop spans 14 amino acids. V lost 6 bases and J lost 7; bases outside the gene matches: 4. Germline lookup yields CDR1 SNHLY and CDR2 FYNNEI. The CDR3: CASRSGTGGEKLFF. The sequenced part of the CDR3 DNA is TGTGCCAGCAGGTCCGGGACAGGGGGTGAAAAA.

In the case of this clone: The CDR3 end falls 3 residues outside the read, so it is completed with the germline J gene. The V and J genes are TRBV29-1 and TRBJ2-5; TRBD2 matches 7 bases. CDR1 is SQVTM, CDR2 ANQGSEA, per germline. The CDR3 runs 14 residues. Unmatched junction bases numbered 10, after V lost 5 bases and J lost 4 bases. The CDR3 loop reads CSVKPTREGETQYF. CDR3 bases read: TGCAGCGTTAAACCAACCAGGGAGGGAGAGACC.

As concerns this clone: With the read ending 3 residues before the CDR3 end, the germline J gene is used to fill in that end. The gene calls are TRBV11-2 and TRBJ2-4; no clear D gene. Germline V gene sequence: CDR1 SGHAT, CDR2 FQNNGV. V shed 4 bases and J shed 4 bases, with 11 bases lying between them. The CDR3 runs 14 residues. CDR3 residues: CASSSRLAKNIQYF. The sequenced part of the CDR3 DNA is TGTGCCAGCAGCTCAAGGTTGGCTAAAAACATT.